A selection of T cell receptor beta chains follows, all from one sample in a study of blood T cells in healthy people across ages. TCRdb re-called the 5' RACE reads with MiXCR, one entry per CDR3 protein. The table has roughly 650,000 distinct CDR3 sequences, less than 40% seen once. Sequencing input: blood. These receptors all stem from a woman aged 80 or over in good health. Each CDR3 is given with its conserved first and last residue. The D gene is left open where the match is weak. Clone sizes are given selectively: once, few, many, or a class where the clone is expanded.

abundance: NA
d_gene: TRBD1
v_gene: TRBV5-1
j_gene: TRBJ2-1
CDR3nt: TGCGCCAGCAGCCTACCGATCCAGGGGGCACGCCGCTCCTACAATGAGCAGTTCTTC
CDR3aa: CASSLPIQGARRSYNEQFF

abundance: NA
d_gene: NA
v_gene: TRBV28
j_gene: TRBJ1-5
CDR3nt: TGTGCCAGCAGTTTAATCGACAGGATAATCAATCAGCCCCAGCATTTT
CDR3aa: CASSLIDRIINQPQHF

abundance: many
d_gene: NA
v_gene: TRBV4-1
j_gene: TRBJ1-1
CDR3nt: TGCGCCAGCAGCGCAGGACAGAGGAACACTGAAGCTTTCTTT
CDR3aa: CASSAGQRNTEAFF

abundance: NA
d_gene: NA
v_gene: TRBV10-1
j_gene: TRBJ1-1
CDR3nt: TGCGCCAGCAGTGAGTGGGGGGTCGGTGAAGCTTTCTTT
CDR3aa: CASSEWGVGEAFF

abundance: NA
d_gene: TRBD2
v_gene: TRBV6-5
j_gene: TRBJ2-2
CDR3nt: TGTGCCAGCAGTTACACTTACCGGGGGGGTTCGGTAGCCGGGGAGCTGTTTTTT
CDR3aa: CASSYTYRGGSVAGELFF

abundance: few
d_gene: NA
v_gene: TRBV5-1
j_gene: TRBJ1-1
CDR3nt: TGCGCCAGCAGCCCCCACCAGGGCACTGAAGCTTTCTTT
CDR3aa: CASSPHQGTEAFF

abundance: many
d_gene: NA
v_gene: TRBV11-2
j_gene: TRBJ1-2
CDR3nt: TGTGCCAGCAGCCCCGTCTCAGCTCGGGGGGTTAACTATGGCTACACCTTC
CDR3aa: CASSPVSARGVNYGYTF

abundance: many
d_gene: TRBD1
v_gene: TRBV7-2
j_gene: TRBJ1-1
CDR3nt: TGTGCCAGCAGCTCGCAGACAGGGATGGGCACTGAAGCTTTCTTT
CDR3aa: CASSSQTGMGTEAFF

abundance: many
d_gene: NA
v_gene: TRBV6-2/TRBV6-3
j_gene: TRBJ2-5
CDR3nt: TGTGCCAGCAGCCCCGGGACCGCAGGGACCCAGTACTTC
CDR3aa: CASSPGTAGTQYF

abundance: many
d_gene: NA
v_gene: TRBV6-5
j_gene: TRBJ1-2
CDR3nt: TGTGCCAGCAGTTTCCGGGCCTCCTCCGTGAGTGGCTACACCTTC
CDR3aa: CASSFRASSVSGYTF

abundance: many
d_gene: TRBD1
v_gene: TRBV7-3
j_gene: TRBJ2-3
CDR3nt: TGTGCCAGCAGCTTAAAGGGGAAGGGGACAGGAGATACGCAGTATTTT
CDR3aa: CASSLKGKGTGDTQYF

abundance: few
d_gene: NA
v_gene: TRBV20-1
j_gene: TRBJ1-1
CDR3nt: TGCAGTGCGACTACGGACAGACGTGAAGCTTTCTTT
CDR3aa: CSATTDRREAFF

abundance: many
d_gene: NA
v_gene: TRBV6-6
j_gene: TRBJ1-4
CDR3nt: TGTGCCAGCAGTTACTCGGGAGTTGAAAAACTGTTTTTT
CDR3aa: CASSYSGVEKLFF

abundance: many
d_gene: NA
v_gene: TRBV6-4
j_gene: TRBJ2-1
CDR3nt: TGTGCCAGCAGTCCGGACAGATTCTACAATGAGCAGTTCTTC
CDR3aa: CASSPDRFYNEQFF

abundance: many
d_gene: TRBD2
v_gene: TRBV7-2
j_gene: TRBJ2-3
CDR3nt: TGTGCCAGCAGCCGCACCGGGACTAGCGGGGTAACAGATACGCAGTATTTT
CDR3aa: CASSRTGTSGVTDTQYF

abundance: many
d_gene: NA
v_gene: TRBV9
j_gene: TRBJ2-6
CDR3nt: TGTGCCAGCAGCGTAAAAGGGTCTGGGGCCAACGTCCTGACTTTC
CDR3aa: CASSVKGSGANVLTF

abundance: NA
d_gene: NA
v_gene: TRBV5-1
j_gene: TRBJ2-5
CDR3nt: TGCGCCAGCAGCTTGGAGGGGCATCGGAGGGAGACCCAGTACTTC
CDR3aa: CASSLEGHRRETQYF

abundance: many
d_gene: NA
v_gene: TRBV7-2
j_gene: TRBJ1-4
CDR3nt: TGTGCCAGCAGCTCGGCGGGGGCTTATGAAAAACTGTTTTTT
CDR3aa: CASSSAGAYEKLFF

abundance: many
d_gene: NA
v_gene: TRBV20-1
j_gene: TRBJ1-1
CDR3nt: TGCAGTGCTAGAAGGGAGGGATATAACACTGAAGCTTTCTTT
CDR3aa: CSARREGYNTEAFF

abundance: NA
d_gene: TRBD1
v_gene: TRBV6-5
j_gene: TRBJ1-2
CDR3nt: TGTGCCAGCAGTGGGACAGGGGGAGCTAACTATGGCTACACCTTC
CDR3aa: CASSGTGGANYGYTF

abundance: NA
d_gene: NA
v_gene: TRBV29-1
j_gene: TRBJ1-4
CDR3nt: TGCAGCGTTGGCCTGGAGGCAACAACTAATGAAAAACTGTTTTTT
CDR3aa: CSVGLEATTNEKLFF

abundance: many
d_gene: NA
v_gene: TRBV12-3/TRBV12-4
j_gene: TRBJ2-5
CDR3nt: TGTGCCAGCAGGTGGGACTCCGCCGCGAAGGAGACCCAGTACTTC
CDR3aa: CASRWDSAAKETQYF

abundance: many
d_gene: NA
v_gene: TRBV24-1
j_gene: TRBJ2-3
CDR3nt: TGTGCCACCAGTGCTGGCTACGGCCGGGCAGATACGCAGTATTTT
CDR3aa: CATSAGYGRADTQYF

abundance: few
d_gene: NA
v_gene: TRBV7-9
j_gene: TRBJ1-1
CDR3nt: TGTGCCAGCAGCTTAGCACCAGTGAACACTGAAGCTTTCTTT
CDR3aa: CASSLAPVNTEAFF

abundance: NA
d_gene: NA
v_gene: TRBV18
j_gene: TRBJ2-2
CDR3nt: TGTGCCAGCTCATTTCAGACCCGATCAGTCGCCGGGGAGCTGTTTTTT
CDR3aa: CASSFQTRSVAGELFF

abundance: many
d_gene: NA
v_gene: TRBV4-2
j_gene: TRBJ2-7
CDR3nt: TGTGCCAGCAGCCTGGGACCAGACTCCTACGAGCAGTACTTC
CDR3aa: CASSLGPDSYEQYF

abundance: NA
d_gene: TRBD1
v_gene: TRBV25-1
j_gene: TRBJ1-1
CDR3nt: TGTGCCAGCAGTGAAGATCCAGGGGGCGTAACTGAAGCTTTCTTT
CDR3aa: CASSEDPGGVTEAFF

abundance: NA
d_gene: NA
v_gene: TRBV30
j_gene: TRBJ1-2
CDR3nt: TGTGCCTGGAGTCCAGTAATTAACTATGACTACACCTTC
CDR3aa: CAWSPVINYDYTF

abundance: many
d_gene: NA
v_gene: TRBV5-6
j_gene: TRBJ1-2
CDR3nt: TGTGCCAGCAGCTCTCAATCGGGGCAGGTGTGGAACTATGGCTACACCTTC
CDR3aa: CASSSQSGQVWNYGYTF

abundance: NA
d_gene: NA
v_gene: TRBV20-1
j_gene: TRBJ2-3
CDR3nt: TGCAGTGTCCCCACCCGAACAGATACGCAGTATTTT
CDR3aa: CSVPTRTDTQYF

abundance: NA
d_gene: NA
v_gene: TRBV19
j_gene: TRBJ1-6
CDR3nt: TGTGCCAGTAGTATGGACCCGAGCGGTTCCCTCCACTTT
CDR3aa: CASSMDPSGSLHF